These T cell receptor beta chains were read from a single sample in a study of CD8 T cells in ankylosing spondylitis. MiXCR, applied by TCRdb to the 5' RACE reads, yields one record per CDR3 protein. The sample yields 150,000 to 200,000 distinct CDR3 sequences, around 18% seen once. Sequenced sample: blood, either unsorted or a sorted T cell fraction (not recorded which). The receptor source for this set is a male donor with ankylosing spondylitis or in good health (not recorded which). CDR3s include the opening cysteine and the closing phenylalanine or tryptophan. D genes are given only for firm matches. Rows give clone size only sometimes, using once, few, many, or a class for an expanded clone.

d_call	clone_size	j_call	v_call	cdr3_aa	cdr3_nt
TRBD1	few	TRBJ1-1	TRBV6-5	CASSFDPTGAFEAFF	TGTGCCAGCAGTTTCGATCCGACAGGGGCCTTTGAAGCTTTCTTT
TRBD1	-	TRBJ2-6	TRBV12-3/TRBV12-4	CASRTGGAPNVLTF	TGTGCCAGCAGGACAGGGGGCGCACCCAACGTCCTGACTTTC
-	few	TRBJ2-7	TRBV27	CASSLSPGAYEQYF	TGTGCCAGCAGTTTATCGCCGGGGGCCTACGAGCAGTACTTC
-	-	TRBJ2-5	TRBV27	CASSKTDQETQYF	TGTGCCAGCAGTAAGACGGACCAAGAGACCCAGTACTTC
-	-	TRBJ1-1	TRBV5-1	CASRWAENTEAFF	TGCGCCAGCAGGTGGGCGGAGAACACTGAAGCTTTCTTT
TRBD2	-	TRBJ2-1	TRBV11-2	CASSRLANEQFF	TGTGCCAGCAGCCGACTAGCCAATGAGCAGTTCTTC
-	-	TRBJ2-7	TRBV2	CASSKTGNEQYF	TGTGCCAGCAGTAAAACAGGGAACGAGCAGTACTTC
TRBD1	-	TRBJ2-1	TRBV5-1	CASSATGSVDEQFF	TGCGCCAGCAGCGCGACAGGGTCGGTTGATGAGCAGTTCTTC
-	-	TRBJ2-2	TRBV14	CASSRDHTGELFF	TGTGCCAGCAGCCGAGATCACACCGGGGAGCTGTTTTTT
-	-	TRBJ1-4	TRBV2	CASSVDVATNEKLFF	TGTGCCAGCAGTGTGGATGTTGCAACTAATGAAAAACTGTTTTTT
-	-	TRBJ2-1	TRBV10-2	CASGELDTKYNEQFF	TGCGCCAGCGGGGAACTAGACACCAAATACAATGAGCAGTTCTTC
TRBD1	few	TRBJ2-3	TRBV20-1	CSAHQGGTDTQYF	TGCAGTGCTCACCAGGGGGGCACAGATACGCAGTATTTT
-	-	TRBJ2-3	TRBV5-1	CASSDTSRSFTDTQYF	TGCGCCAGCAGCGACACTAGCAGGTCTTTCACAGATACGCAGTATTTT
-	-	TRBJ2-3	TRBV20-1	CSVSTEPRRDTQYF	TGCAGTGTTTCGACAGAACCAAGGCGAGATACGCAGTATTTT
-	many	TRBJ2-3	TRBV24-1	CATGASTDTQYF	TGTGCCACCGGAGCAAGCACAGATACGCAGTATTTT
-	many	TRBJ1-3	TRBV20-1	CSATGQVENTIYF	TGCAGTGCTACAGGCCAAGTAGAGAACACCATATATTTT
TRBD1	many	TRBJ1-2	TRBV5-1	CASSLGDSPMRLYGYTF	TGCGCCAGCAGCCTTGGGGACAGCCCCATGCGGCTCTATGGCTACACCTTC
TRBD1	-	TRBJ2-1	TRBV28	CASSVRQGSEQFF	TGTGCCAGCAGCGTAAGACAGGGGAGTGAGCAGTTCTTC
TRBD1	few	TRBJ2-6	TRBV10-3	CAISGQQGKDSGANVLTF	TGTGCCATCAGCGGTCAACAGGGGAAAGACTCTGGGGCCAACGTCCTGACTTTC